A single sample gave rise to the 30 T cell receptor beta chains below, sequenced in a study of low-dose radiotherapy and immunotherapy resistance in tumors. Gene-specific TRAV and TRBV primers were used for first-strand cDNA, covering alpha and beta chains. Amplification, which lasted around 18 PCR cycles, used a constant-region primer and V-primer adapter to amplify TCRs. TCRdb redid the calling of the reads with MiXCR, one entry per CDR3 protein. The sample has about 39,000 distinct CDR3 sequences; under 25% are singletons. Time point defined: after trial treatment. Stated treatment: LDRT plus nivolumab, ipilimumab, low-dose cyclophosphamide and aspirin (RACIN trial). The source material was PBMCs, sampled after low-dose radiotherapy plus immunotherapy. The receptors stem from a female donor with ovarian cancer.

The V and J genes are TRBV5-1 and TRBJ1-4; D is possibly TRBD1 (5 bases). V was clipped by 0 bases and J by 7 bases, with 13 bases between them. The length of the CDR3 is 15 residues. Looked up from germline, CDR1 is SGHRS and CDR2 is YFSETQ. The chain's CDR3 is CASSLEGAPTEKLFF. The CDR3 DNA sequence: TGCGCCAGCAGCTTGGAAGGGGCGCCGACTGAAAAACTGTTTTTT.

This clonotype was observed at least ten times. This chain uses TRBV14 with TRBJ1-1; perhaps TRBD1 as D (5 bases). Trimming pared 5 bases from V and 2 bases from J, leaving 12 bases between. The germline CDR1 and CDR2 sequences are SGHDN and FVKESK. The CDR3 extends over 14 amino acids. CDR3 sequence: CASSRDFFNTEAFF. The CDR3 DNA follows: TGTGCCAGCAGCAGGGACTTTTTTAACACTGAAGCTTTCTTT.

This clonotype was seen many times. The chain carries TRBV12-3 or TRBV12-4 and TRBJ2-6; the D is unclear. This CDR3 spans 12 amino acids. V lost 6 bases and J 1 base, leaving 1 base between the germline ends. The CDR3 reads CASRSGANVLTF. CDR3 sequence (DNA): TGTGCCAGCAGATCTGGGGCCAACGTCCTGACTTTC.

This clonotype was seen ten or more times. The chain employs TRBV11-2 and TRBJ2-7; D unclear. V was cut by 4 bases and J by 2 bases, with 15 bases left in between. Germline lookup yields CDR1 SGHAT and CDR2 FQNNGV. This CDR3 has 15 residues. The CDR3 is CASSSPSTGTYEQYF. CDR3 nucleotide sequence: TGTGCCAGCAGCTCCCCCTCGACGGGTACCTACGAGCAGTACTTC.

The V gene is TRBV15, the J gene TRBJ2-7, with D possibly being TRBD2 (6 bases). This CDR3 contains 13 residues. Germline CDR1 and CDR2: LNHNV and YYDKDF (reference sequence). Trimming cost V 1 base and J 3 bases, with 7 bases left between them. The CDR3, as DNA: TGTGCCACCAGCAGAGGCGGGGACTACGAGCAGTACTTC. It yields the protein CATSRGGDYEQYF.

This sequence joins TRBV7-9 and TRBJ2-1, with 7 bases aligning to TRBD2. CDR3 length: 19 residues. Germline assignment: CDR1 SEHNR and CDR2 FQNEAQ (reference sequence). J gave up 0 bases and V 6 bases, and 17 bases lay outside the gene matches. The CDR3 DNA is TGTGCCAGCAGAAAATCCTATGCGGGGGTCCCAAGCTCCTACAATGAGCAGTTCTTC. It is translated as CASRKSYAGVPSSYNEQFF.

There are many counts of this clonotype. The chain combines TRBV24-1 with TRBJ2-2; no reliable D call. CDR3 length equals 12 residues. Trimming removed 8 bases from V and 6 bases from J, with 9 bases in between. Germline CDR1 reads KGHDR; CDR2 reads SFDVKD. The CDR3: CATNGDPGELFF. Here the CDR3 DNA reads TGTGCCACCAATGGCGACCCCGGGGAGCTGTTTTTT.

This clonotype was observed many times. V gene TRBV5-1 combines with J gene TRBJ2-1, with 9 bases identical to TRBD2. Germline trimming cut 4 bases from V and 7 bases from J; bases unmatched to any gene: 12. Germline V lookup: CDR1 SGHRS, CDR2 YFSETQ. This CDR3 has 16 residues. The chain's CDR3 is CASSPRQLAGVNEQFF. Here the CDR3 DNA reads TGCGCCAGCAGCCCCAGACAACTAGCGGGCGTGAATGAGCAGTTCTTC.

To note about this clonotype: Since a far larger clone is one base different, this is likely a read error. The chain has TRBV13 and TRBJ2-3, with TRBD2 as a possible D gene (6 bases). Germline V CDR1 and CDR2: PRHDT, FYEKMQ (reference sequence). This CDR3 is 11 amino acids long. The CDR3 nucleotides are TGTGGCAGCAGTTTTGGGACTCACCAATATTTT. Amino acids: CGSSFGTHQYF.

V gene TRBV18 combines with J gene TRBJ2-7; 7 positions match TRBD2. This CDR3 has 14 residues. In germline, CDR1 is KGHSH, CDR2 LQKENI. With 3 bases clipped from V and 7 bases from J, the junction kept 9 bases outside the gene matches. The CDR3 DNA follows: TGTGCCAGCTCACCGTCCTCTAGCGGAAGGGAGCAGTACTTC. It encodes CASSPSSSGREQYF.

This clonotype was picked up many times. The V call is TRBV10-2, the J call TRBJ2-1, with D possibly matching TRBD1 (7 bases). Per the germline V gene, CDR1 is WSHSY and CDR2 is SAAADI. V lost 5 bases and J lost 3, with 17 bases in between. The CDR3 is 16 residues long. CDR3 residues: CASSPRGAGIYNEQFF. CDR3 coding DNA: TGCGCCAGCAGTCCCAGGGGGGCGGGAATCTACAATGAGCAGTTCTTC.

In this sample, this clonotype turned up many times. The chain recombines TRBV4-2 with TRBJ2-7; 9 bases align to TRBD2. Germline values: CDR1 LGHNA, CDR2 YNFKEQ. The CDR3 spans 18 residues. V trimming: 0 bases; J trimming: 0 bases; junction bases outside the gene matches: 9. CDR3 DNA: TGTGCCAGCAGCCAAGAGAAAGGGCTAGCGGGGATCTCCTACGAGCAGTACTTC. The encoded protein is CASSQEKGLAGISYEQYF.

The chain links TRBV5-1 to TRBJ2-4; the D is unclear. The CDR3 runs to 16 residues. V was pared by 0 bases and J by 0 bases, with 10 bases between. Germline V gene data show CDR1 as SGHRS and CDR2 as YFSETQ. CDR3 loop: CASSLEGPLAKNIQYF. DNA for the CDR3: TGCGCCAGCAGCTTGGAAGGGCCGCTAGCCAAAAACATTCAGTACTTC.

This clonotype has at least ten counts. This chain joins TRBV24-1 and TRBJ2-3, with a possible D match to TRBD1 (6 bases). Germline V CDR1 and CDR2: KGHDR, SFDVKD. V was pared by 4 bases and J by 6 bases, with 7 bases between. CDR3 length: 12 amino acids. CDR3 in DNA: TGTGCCACCAGTGAAGGGGGTGATACGCAGTATTTT. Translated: CATSEGGDTQYF.

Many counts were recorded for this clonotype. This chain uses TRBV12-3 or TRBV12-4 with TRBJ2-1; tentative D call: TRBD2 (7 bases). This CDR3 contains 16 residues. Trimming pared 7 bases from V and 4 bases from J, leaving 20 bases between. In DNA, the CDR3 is TGTGCCAGCAAAAGTGGGGGGGCAGGGCAATACAATGAGCAGTTCTTC. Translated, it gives CASKSGGAGQYNEQFF.

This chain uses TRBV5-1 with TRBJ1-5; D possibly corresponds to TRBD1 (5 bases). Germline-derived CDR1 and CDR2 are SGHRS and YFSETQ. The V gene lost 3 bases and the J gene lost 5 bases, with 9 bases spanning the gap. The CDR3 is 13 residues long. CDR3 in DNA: TGCGCCAGCAGCTCTGGAGGGGATCAGCCCCAGCATTTT. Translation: CASSSGGDQPQHF.

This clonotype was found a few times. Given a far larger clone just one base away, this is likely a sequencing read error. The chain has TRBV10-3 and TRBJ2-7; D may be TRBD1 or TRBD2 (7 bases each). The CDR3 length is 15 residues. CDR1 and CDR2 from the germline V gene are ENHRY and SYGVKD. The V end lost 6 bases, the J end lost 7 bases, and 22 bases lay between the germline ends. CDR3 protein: CAISQGGGGYNEQYF. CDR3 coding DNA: TGTGCCATCAGCCAAGGGGGCGGGGGCTACAATGAGCAGTACTTC.

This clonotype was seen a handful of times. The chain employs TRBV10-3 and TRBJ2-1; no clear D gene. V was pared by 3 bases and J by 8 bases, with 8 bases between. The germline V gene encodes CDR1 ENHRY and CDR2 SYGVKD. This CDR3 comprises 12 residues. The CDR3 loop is CAISDLRDEQFF. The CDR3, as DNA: TGTGCCATCAGTGACCTACGGGATGAGCAGTTCTTC.

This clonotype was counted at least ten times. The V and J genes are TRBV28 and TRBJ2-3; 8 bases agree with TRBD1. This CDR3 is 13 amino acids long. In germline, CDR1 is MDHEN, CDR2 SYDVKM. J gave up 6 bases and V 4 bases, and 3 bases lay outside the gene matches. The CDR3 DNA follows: TGTGCCAGCAGTTACACAGGGGGGGATACGCAGTATTTT. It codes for CASSYTGGDTQYF.

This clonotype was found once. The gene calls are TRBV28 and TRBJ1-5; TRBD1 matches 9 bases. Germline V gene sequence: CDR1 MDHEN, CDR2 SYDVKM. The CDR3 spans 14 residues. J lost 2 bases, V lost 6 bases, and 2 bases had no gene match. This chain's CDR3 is CASRWTGGNQPQHF. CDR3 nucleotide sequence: TGTGCCAGCAGGTGGACAGGGGGCAATCAGCCCCAGCATTTT.

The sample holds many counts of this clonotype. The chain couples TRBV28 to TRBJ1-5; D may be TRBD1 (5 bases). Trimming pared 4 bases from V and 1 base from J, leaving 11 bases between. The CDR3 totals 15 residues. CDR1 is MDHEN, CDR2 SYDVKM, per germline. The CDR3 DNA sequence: TGTGCCAGCAGTTCCCCCCAGGGCAGCAATCAGCCCCAGCATTTT. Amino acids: CASSSPQGSNQPQHF.

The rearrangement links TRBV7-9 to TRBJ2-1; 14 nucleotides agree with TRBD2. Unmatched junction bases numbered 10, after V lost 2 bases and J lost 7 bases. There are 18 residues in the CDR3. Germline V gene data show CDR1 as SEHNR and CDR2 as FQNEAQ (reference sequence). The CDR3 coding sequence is TGTGCCAGCAGCTTACCTCCGAGACTAGCGGGAGGGAGGAATGAGCAGTTCTTC. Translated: CASSLPPRLAGGRNEQFF.

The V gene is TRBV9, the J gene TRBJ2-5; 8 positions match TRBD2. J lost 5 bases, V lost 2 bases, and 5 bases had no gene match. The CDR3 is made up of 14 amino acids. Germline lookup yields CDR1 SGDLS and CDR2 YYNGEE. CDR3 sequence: CASSVAGGGETQYF. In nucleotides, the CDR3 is TGTGCCAGCAGCGTTGCGGGAGGAGGGGAGACCCAGTACTTC.

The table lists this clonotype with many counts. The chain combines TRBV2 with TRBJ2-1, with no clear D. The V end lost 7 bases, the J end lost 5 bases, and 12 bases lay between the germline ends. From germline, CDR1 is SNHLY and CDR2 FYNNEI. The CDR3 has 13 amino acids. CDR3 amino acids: CASKLWSDNEQFF. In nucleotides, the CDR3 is TGTGCCAGCAAACTATGGAGCGACAATGAGCAGTTCTTC.

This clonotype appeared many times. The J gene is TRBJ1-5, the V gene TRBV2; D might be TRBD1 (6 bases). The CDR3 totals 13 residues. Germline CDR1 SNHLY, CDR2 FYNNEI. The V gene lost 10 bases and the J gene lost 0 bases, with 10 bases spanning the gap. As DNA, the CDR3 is TGTGCCACCAACAGGGATAGCAATCAGCCCCAGCATTTT. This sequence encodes CATNRDSNQPQHF.

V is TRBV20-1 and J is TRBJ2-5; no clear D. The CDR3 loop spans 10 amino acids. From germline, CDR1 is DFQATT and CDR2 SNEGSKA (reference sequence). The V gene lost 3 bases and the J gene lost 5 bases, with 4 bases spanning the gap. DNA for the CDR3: TGCAGTGCTAGCGACGAGACCCAGTACTTC. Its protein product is CSASDETQYF.

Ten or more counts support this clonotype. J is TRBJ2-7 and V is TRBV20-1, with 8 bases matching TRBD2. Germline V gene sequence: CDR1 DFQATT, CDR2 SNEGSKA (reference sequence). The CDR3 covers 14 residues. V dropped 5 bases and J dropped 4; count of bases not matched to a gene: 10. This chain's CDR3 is CSAPTSDKGYEQYF. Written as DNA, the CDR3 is TGCAGTGCTCCGACTAGCGACAAAGGTTACGAGCAGTACTTC.

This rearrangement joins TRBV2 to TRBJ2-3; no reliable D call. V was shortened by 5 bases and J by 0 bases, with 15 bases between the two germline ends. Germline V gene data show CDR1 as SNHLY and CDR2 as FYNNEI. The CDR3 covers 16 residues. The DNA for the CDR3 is TGTGCCAGCAGTTTACGGACGGCCTCTAGCACAGATACGCAGTATTTT. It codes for CASSLRTASSTDTQYF.

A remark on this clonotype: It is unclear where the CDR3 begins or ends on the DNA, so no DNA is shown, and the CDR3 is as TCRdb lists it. The CDR3 spells CASSGQGRTGELFFF. The rearrangement joins TRBV6-4 to TRBJ2-2; the table assigns TRBD1, which was not confirmed against the DNA. Germline loops: CDR1 MRHNA, CDR2 SNTAGT. The CDR3 length is 15 residues, termini included.

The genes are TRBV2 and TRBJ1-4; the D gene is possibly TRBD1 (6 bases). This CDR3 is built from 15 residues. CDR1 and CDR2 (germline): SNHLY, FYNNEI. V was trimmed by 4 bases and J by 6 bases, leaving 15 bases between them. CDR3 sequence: CASSVLAGAHEKLFF. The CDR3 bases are TGTGCCAGCAGTGTTCTCGCGGGGGCTCATGAAAAACTGTTTTTT.